This T cell receptor beta chain was identified in a study of blood T cell repertoires in COVID-19. This CDR3 is 14 amino acids long. V lost 4 bases and J lost 6; bases outside the gene matches: 5. Germline assignment: CDR1 MNHEY and CDR2 SMNVEV (reference sequence). This table comes from immunoSEQ multiplex PCR, and its TCRdb copy is limited to in-frame clones, with some not included. The sample includes 100,000 to 150,000 clones, around four fifths of them seen just once. The rearrangement uses TRBV27 and TRBJ2-7, with 11 positions matching TRBD2. This receptor was identified in a man in his forties or fifties with acute COVID-19. Sample: PBMCs or T cells enriched from blood (not recorded which). The CDR3 DNA reads TGTGCCAGCAGTTCGGGACTAGCGGCAGGCGAGCAGTACTTC. Its translation is CASSSGLAAGEQYF.